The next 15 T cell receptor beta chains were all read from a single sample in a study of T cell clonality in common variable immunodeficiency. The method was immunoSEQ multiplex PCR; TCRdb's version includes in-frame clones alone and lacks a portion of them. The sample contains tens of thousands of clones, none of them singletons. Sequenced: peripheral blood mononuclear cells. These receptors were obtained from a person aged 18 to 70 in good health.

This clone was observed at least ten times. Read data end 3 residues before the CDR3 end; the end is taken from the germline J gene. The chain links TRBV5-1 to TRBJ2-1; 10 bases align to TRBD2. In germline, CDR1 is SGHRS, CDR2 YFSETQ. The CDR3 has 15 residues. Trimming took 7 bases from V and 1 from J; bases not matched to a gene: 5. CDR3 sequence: CASGLSGGSYNEQFF. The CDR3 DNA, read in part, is TGCGCCAGCGGCCTTAGCGGGGGGTCCTACAATGAG. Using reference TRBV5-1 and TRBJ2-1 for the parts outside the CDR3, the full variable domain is KAGVTQTPRYLIKTRGQQVTLSCSPISGHRSVSWYQQTPGQGLQFLFEYFSETQRNKGNFPGRFSGRQFSNSRSEMNVSTLELGDSALYLCASGLSGGSYNEQFFGPGTRLTVL.

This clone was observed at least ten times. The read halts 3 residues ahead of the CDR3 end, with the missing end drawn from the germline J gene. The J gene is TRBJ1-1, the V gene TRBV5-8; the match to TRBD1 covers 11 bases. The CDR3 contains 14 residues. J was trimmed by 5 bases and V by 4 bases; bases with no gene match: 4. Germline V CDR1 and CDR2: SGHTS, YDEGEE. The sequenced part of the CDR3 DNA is TGTGCCAGCAGCCGGGACAGGGGGGGAACTGAA. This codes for CASSRDRGGTE. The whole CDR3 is CASSRDRGGTEAFF.

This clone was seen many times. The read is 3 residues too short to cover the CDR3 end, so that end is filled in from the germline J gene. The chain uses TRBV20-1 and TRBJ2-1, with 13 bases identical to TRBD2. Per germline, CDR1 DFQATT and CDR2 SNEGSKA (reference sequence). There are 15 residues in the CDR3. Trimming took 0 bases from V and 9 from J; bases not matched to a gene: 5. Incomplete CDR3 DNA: TGCAGTGCTAGAGATGGGACTAGCGGGAACGGTGAG. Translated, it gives CSARDGTSGNGE. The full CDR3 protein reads CSARDGTSGNGEQFF.

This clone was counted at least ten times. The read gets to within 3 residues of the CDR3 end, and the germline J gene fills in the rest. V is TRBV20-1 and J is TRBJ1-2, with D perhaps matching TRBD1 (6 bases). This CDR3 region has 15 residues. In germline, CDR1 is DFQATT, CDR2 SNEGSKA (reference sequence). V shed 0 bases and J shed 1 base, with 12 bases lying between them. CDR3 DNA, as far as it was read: TGCAGTGCTAGAGATCGTCCGGGACATAACTATGGC. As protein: CSARDRPGHNYG. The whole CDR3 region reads CSARDRPGHNYGYTF.

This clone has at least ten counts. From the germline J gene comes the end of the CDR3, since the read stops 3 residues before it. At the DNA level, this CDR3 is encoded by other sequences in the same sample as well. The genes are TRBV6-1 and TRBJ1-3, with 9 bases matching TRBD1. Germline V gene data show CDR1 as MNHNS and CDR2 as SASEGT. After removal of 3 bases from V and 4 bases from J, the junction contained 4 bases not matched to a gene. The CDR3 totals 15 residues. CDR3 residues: CASSETGGSGNTIYF. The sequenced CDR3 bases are TGTGCCAGCAGTGAGACAGGGGGATCCGGAAACACC.

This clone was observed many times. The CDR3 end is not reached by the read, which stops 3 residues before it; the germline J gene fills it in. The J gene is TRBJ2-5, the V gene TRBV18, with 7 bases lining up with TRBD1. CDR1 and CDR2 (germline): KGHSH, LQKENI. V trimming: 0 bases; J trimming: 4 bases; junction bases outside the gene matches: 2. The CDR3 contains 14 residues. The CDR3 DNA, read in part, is TGTGCCAGCTCACCACCGGGACAGAGAGAGACC. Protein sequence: CASSPPGQRET. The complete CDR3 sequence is CASSPPGQRETQYF.

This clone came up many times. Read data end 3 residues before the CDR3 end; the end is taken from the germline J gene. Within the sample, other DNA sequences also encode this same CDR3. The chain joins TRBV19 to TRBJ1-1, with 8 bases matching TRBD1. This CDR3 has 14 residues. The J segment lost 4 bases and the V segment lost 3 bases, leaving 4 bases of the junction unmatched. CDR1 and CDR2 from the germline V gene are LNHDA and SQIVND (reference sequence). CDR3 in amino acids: CASSISTGGTEAFF. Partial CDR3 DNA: TGTGCCAGTAGTATTTCTACAGGGGGCACTGAA.

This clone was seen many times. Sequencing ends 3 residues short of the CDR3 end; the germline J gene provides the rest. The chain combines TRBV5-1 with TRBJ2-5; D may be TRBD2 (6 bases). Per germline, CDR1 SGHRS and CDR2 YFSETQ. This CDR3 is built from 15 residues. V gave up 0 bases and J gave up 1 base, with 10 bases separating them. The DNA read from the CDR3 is TGCGCCAGCAGCTTGGGGGGTAGCGGCCAAGAGACC. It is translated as CASSLGGSGQET. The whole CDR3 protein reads CASSLGGSGQETQYF.

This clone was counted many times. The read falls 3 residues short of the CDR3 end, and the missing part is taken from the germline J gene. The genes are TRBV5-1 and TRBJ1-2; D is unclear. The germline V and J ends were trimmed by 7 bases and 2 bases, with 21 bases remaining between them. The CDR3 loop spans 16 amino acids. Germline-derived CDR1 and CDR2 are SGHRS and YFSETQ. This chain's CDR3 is CASATGSTSKNYGYTF. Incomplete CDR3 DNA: TGCGCCAGCGCCACGGGGTCTACATCCAAAAACTATGGC.

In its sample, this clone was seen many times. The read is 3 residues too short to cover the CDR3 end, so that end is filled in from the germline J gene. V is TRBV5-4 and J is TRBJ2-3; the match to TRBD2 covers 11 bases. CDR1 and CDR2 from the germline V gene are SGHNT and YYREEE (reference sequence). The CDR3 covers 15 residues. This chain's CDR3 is CATQLSGRASGTQYF. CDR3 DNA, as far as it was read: TGTGCCACCCAACTTAGCGGGAGGGCCAGCGGCACG.

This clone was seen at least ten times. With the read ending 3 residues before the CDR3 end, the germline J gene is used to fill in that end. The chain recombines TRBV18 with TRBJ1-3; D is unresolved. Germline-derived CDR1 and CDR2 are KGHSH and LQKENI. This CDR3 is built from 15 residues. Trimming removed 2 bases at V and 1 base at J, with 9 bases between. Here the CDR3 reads CASSPAQTSGNTIYF. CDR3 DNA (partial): TGTGCCAGCTCACCAGCCCAGACTTCTGGAAACACC. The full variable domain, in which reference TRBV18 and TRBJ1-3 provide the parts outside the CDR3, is NAGVMQNPRHLVRRRGQEARLRCSPMKGHSHVYWYRQLPEEGLKFMVYLQKENIIDESGMPKERFSAEFPKEGPSILRIQQVVRGDSAAYFCASSPAQTSGNTIYFGEGSWLTVV.

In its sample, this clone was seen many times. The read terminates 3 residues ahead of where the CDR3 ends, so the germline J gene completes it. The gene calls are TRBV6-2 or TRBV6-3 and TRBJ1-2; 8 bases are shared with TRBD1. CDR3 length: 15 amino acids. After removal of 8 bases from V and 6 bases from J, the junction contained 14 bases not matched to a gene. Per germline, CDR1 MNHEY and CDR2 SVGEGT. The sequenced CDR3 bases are TGTGCCAGCGGGCGTTCAGGGGGCGAGAGTAATGGC. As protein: CASGRSGGESNG. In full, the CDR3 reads CASGRSGGESNGYTF.

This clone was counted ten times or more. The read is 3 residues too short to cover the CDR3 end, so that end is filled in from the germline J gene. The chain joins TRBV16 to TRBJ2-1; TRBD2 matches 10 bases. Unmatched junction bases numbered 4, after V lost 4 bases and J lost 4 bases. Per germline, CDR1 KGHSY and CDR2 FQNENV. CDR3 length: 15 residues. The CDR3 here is CASSLSGRFYNEQFF. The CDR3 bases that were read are TGTGCCAGCAGCCTTAGCGGGAGGTTTTACAATGAG.

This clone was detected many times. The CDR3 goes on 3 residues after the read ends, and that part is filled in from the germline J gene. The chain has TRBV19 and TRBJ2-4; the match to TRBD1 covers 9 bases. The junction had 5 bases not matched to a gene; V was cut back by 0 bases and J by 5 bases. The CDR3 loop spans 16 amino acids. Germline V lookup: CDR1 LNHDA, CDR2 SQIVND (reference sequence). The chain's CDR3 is CASSIEKGTGQNIQYF. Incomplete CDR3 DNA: TGTGCCAGTAGTATAGAAAAGGGGACAGGGCAAAACATT.

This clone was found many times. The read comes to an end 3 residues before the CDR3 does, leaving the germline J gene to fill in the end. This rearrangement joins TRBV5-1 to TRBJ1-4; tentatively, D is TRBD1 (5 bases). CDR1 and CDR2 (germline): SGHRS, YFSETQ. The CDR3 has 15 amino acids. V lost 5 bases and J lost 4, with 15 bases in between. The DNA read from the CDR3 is TGCGCCAGCAGAGGTGACAGCCTCCTTAATGAAAAA. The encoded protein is CASRGDSLLNEK. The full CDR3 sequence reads CASRGDSLLNEKLFF. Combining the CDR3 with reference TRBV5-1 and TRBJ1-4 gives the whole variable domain KAGVTQTPRYLIKTRGQQVTLSCSPISGHRSVSWYQQTPGQGLQFLFEYFSETQRNKGNFPGRFSGRQFSNSRSEMNVSTLELGDSALYLCASRGDSLLNEKLFFGSGTQLSVL.